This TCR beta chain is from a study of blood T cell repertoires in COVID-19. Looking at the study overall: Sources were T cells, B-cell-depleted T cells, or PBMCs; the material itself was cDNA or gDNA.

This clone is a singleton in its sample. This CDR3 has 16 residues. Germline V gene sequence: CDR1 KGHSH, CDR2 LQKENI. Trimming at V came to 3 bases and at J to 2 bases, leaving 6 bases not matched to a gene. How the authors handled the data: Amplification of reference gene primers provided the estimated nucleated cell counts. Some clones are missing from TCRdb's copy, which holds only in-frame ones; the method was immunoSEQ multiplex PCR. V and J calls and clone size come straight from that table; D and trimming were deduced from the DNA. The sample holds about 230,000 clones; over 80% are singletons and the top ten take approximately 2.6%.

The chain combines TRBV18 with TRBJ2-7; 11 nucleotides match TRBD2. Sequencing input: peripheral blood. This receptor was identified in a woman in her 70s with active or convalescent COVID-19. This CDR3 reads CASSPPGLAAAYEQYF. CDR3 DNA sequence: TGTGCCAGCTCACCTCCGGGACTAGCGGCGGCCTACGAGCAGTACTTC.